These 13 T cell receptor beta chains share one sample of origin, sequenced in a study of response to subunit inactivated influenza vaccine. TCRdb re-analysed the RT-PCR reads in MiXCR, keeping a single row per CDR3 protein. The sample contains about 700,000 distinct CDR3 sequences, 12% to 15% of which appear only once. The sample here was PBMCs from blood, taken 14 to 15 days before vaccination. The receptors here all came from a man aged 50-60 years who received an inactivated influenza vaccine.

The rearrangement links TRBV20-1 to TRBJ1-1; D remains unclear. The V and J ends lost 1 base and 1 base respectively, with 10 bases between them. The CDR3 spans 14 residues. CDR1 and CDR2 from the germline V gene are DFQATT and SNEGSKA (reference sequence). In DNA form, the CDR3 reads TGCAGTGCTAGAGGTGGTAGCGCGAACACTGAAGCTTTCTTT. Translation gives CSARGGSANTEAFF.

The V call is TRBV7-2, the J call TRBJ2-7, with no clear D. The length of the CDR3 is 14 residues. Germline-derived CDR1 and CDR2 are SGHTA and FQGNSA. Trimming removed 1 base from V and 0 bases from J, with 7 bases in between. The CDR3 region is CASSLDASSYEQYF. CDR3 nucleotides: TGTGCCAGCAGCTTAGACGCGAGCTCCTACGAGCAGTACTTC.

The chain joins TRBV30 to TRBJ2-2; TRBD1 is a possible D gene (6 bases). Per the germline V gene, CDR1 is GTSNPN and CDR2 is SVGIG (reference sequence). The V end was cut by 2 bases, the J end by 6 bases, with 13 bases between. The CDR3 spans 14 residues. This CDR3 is CAWSRKGDAGELFF. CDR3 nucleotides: TGTGCCTGGAGTCGAAAGGGGGACGCCGGGGAGCTGTTTTTT.

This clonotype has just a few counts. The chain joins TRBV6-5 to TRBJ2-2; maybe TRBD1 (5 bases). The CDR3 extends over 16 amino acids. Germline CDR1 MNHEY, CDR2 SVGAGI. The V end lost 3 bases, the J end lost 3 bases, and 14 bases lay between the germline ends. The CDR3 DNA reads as TGTGCCAGCAGTTATTACAAGACAGTAGACACCGGGGAGCTGTTTTTT. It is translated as CASSYYKTVDTGELFF.

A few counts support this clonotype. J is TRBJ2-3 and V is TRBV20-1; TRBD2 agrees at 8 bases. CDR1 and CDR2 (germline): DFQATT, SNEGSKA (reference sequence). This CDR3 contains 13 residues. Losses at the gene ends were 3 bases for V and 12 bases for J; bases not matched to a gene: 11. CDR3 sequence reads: CSASTPAGALQYF. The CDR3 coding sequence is TGCAGTGCTAGCACCCCAGCGGGGGCCCTCCAGTATTTT.

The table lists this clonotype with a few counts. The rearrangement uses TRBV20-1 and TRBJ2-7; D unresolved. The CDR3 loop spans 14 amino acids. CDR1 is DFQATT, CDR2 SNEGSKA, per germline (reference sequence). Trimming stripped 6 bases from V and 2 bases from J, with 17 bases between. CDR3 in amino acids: CSARRPNAAYEQYF. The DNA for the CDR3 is TGCAGTGCCCGACGGCCAAACGCCGCCTACGAGCAGTACTTC.

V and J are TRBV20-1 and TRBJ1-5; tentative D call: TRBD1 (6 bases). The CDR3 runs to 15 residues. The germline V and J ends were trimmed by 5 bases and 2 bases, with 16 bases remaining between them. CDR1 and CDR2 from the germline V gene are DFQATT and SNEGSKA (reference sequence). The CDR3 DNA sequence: TGCAGTGCTGGACTACAGGGCTCTGGCAATCAGCCCCAGCATTTT. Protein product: CSAGLQGSGNQPQHF.

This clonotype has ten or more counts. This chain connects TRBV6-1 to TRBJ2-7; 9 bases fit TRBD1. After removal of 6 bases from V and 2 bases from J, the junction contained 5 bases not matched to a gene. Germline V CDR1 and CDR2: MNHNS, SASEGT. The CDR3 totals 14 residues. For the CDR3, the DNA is TGTGCCAGCAGCACGGGACAGGGTACCTACGAGCAGTACTTC. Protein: CASSTGQGTYEQYF.

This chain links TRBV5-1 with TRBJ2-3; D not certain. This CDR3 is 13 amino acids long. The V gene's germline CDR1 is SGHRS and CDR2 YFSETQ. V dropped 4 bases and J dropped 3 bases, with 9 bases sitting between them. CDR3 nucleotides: TGCGCCAGCAGCACCCCAGGAACAGATACGCAGTATTTT. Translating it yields CASSTPGTDTQYF.

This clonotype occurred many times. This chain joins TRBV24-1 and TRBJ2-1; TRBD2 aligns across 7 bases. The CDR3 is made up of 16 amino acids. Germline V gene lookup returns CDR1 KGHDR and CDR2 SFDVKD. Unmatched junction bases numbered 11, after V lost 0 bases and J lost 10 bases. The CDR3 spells CATSDLGTTRIAEQFF. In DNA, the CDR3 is TGTGCCACCAGTGATTTGGGGACTACCCGAATCGCCGAGCAGTTCTTC.

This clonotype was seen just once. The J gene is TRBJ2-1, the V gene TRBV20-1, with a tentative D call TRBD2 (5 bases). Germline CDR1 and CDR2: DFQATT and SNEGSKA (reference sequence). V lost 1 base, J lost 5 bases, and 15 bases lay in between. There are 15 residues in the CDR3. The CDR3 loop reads CSARGMRRTDNEQFF. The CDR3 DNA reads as TGCAGTGCTAGAGGAATGCGGCGGACTGACAATGAGCAGTTCTTC.

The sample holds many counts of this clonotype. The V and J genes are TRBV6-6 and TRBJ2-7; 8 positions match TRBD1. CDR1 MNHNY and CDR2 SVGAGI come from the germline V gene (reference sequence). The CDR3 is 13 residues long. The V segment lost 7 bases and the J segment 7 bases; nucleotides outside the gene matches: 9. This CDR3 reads CASTLTGAGEQYF. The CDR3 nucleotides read TGTGCCAGCACCTTGACAGGGGCGGGGGAGCAGTACTTC.

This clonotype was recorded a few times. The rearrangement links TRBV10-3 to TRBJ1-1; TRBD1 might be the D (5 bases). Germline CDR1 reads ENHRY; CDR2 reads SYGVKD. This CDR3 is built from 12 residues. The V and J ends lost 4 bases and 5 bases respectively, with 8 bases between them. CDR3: CAISVSGTEAFF. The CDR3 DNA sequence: TGTGCCATCAGTGTCTCAGGGACTGAAGCTTTCTTT.